The 9 T cell receptor beta chains presented below share a single source sample, sequenced in a study of cytomegalovirus exposure and HLA in healthy donors. Primers: 60 Vbeta forward and 13 Jbeta reverse. Sequencing was performed with immunoSEQ multiplex PCR; in TCRdb, only in-frame clones are kept and a portion is missing. The table lists about 160,000 clones, about 80% of them singletons. Sequencing was done on a sample of PBMCs. All receptors come from a man younger than 35 in good health and CMV-seropositive.

This clone was counted only a few times. This chain links TRBV19 with TRBJ2-1, with D tentatively TRBD2 (6 bases). Trimming left V 6 bases short and J 6 bases short, with 12 bases between. The CDR3 spans 13 residues. The germline CDR1 and CDR2 sequences are LNHDA and SQIVND (reference sequence). CDR3 sequence: CASRITGGNEQFF. CDR3 coding DNA: TGTGCCAGTAGGATAACCGGGGGCAATGAGCAGTTCTTC. The variable domain in full, with the rest retrieved from reference TRBV19 and TRBJ2-1, is DGGITQSPKYLFRKEGQNVTLSCEQNLNHDAMYWYRQDPGQGLRLIYYSQIVNDFQKGDIAEGYSVSREKKESFPLTVTSAQKNPTAFYLCASRITGGNEQFFGPGTRLTVL.

This clone was found once. At one end the junction does not follow the germline gene, possibly because of a read error. The chain links TRBV25-1 to TRBJ2-4; 8 bases are a match to TRBD1. Germline CDR1 is MGHDK and CDR2 is SYGVNS. The CDR3 sequence is 17 residues long. CDR3 sequence: CASSTRRGREAKNSQYF. The CDR3 coding sequence is TGTGCCAGCAGTACGCGCAGGGGGCGTGAGGCCAAAAACAGTCAGTACTTC.

This clone was found a few times. J is TRBJ2-7 and V is TRBV7-2, with TRBD1 matching over 7 bases. The ends lost 3 bases at V and 5 bases at J; junction bases unmatched: 1. Germline assignment: CDR1 SGHTA and CDR2 FQGNSA. The CDR3 has 12 amino acids. CDR3 nucleotides: TGTGCCAGCAGCTTCACAGGGGACGAGCAGTACTTC. Translated, it gives CASSFTGDEQYF.

The genes are TRBV5-1 and TRBJ1-6; weak D call: TRBD1 (5 bases). V was pared by 0 bases and J by 7 bases, with 14 bases between. Germline lookup yields CDR1 SGHRS and CDR2 YFSETQ. The CDR3 contains 16 residues. DNA of the CDR3: TGCGCCAGCAGCTTGGCCTTGGGAGGGGCGAATTCACCCCTCCACTTT. Encoded protein: CASSLALGGANSPLHF.

There are a few counts of this clone. J is TRBJ2-7 and V is TRBV19, with D unresolved. V lost 5 bases, J lost 7 bases, and 18 bases lay in between. This CDR3 contains 14 residues. The V gene's germline CDR1 is LNHDA and CDR2 SQIVND (reference sequence). CDR3 bases: TGTGCCAGTAGTGTGCACGGCGGCAGTGGGGAGCAGTACTTC. Its protein product is CASSVHGGSGEQYF.

This sequence joins TRBV6-5 and TRBJ2-1; 10 nucleotides match TRBD2. Trimming at V came to 5 bases and at J to 9 bases, leaving 10 bases not matched to a gene. In germline, CDR1 is MNHEY, CDR2 SVGAGI. This CDR3 is 15 amino acids long. CDR3 in amino acids: CASSPLPSGGREQFF. The CDR3, as DNA: TGTGCCAGCAGTCCCCTCCCTAGCGGGGGTCGTGAGCAGTTCTTC.

This chain connects TRBV2 to TRBJ1-3; D is perhaps TRBD1 (6 bases). The V end was cut by 6 bases, the J end by 0 bases, with 9 bases between. Germline V gives CDR1 SNHLY, CDR2 FYNNEI. This CDR3 is built from 14 residues. In DNA, the CDR3 is TGTGCCAGCAGGGACAGCTTCTCTGGAAACACCATATATTTT. Amino acid sequence: CASRDSFSGNTIYF.

The chain joins TRBV2 to TRBJ2-3, with 10 positions matching TRBD2. V gave up 5 bases and J gave up 2 bases; unmatched junction bases: 7. CDR3 length: 16 amino acids. Germline-derived CDR1 and CDR2 are SNHLY and FYNNEI. For the CDR3, the DNA is TGTGCCAGCAGTACTCGGACTAGCGGAAACACAGATACGCAGTATTTT. Translated: CASSTRTSGNTDTQYF.

This clone was detected a few times. The rearrangement uses TRBV18 and TRBJ2-7; D may be TRBD2 (6 bases). Per the germline V gene, CDR1 is KGHSH and CDR2 is LQKENI. This CDR3 comprises 14 residues. Trimming took off 1 base at V and 7 bases at J, with 14 bases between the two ends. The CDR3 nucleotides are TGTGCCAGCTCACCACTCGGGAGTACGGAAGAGCAGTACTTC. Translation: CASSPLGSTEEQYF.